This TCR beta chain was recorded in a study of Ad26.COV2.S vaccination and SARS-CoV-2 variants. Indicated treatment: some 20 received Ad26.COV2.S at low or high dose, single or two shots; roughly 5 received placebo; per-sample allocation not given. Following the first vaccine or placebo injection, samples were taken on day 63. Based in Boston, the donor was an adult of 18-55 years. Ad26 vector vaccine expressed Wuhan-strain SARS-CoV-2 spike. Assay used: immunoSEQ multiplex PCR; TCRdb lists only in-frame clones, some missing. The repertoire has about 400,000 clones, about 80% of them found once; the top ten carry around 7.3%. V gave up 1 base and J gave up 0 bases, with 10 bases separating them. CDR3 length: 16 amino acids. The germline CDR1 and CDR2 sequences are SGHAT and FQNNGV.

Material: peripheral blood, obtained in a trial of Ad26.COV2.S vaccine versus placebo. V is TRBV11-2 and J is TRBJ1-5, with a weak D call TRBD1 (5 bases). The TCR was taken from a person aged 18-60 years who received the Ad26.COV2.S COVID-19 vaccine or a placebo. The DNA of the CDR3 is TGTGCCAGCAGCTTAGTAAAGGACAATAGCAATCAGCCCCAGCATTTT. Encoded protein: CASSLVKDNSNQPQHF.